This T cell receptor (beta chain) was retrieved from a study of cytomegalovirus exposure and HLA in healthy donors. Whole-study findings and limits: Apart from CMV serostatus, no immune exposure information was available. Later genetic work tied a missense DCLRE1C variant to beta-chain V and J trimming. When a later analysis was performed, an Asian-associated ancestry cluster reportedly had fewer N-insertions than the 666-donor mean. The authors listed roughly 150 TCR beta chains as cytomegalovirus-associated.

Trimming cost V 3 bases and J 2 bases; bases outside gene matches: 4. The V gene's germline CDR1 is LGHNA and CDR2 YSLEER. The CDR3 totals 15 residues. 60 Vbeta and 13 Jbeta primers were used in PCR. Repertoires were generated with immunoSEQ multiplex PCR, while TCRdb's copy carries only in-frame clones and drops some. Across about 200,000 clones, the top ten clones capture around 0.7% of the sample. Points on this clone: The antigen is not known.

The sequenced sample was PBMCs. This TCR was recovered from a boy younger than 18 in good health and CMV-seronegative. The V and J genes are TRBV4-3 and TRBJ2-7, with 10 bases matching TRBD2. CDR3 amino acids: CASSHTSGEPYEQYF. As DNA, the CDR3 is TGCGCCAGCAGCCACACTAGCGGGGAACCCTACGAGCAGTACTTC.